A single T cell receptor (beta chain) is shown here with its context. V was shortened by 3 bases and J by 0 bases, with 9 bases between the two germline ends. CDR3 length: 14 amino acids. Germline assignment: CDR1 SGDLS and CDR2 YYNGEE. These data come from a study of blood T cell repertoires in COVID-19. Sequencing was performed with immunoSEQ multiplex PCR; in TCRdb, only in-frame clones are kept and a portion is missing. The sample records 90,000 to 100,000 clones, approximately 89% being singletons. The material sequenced was peripheral blood. V gene TRBV9 combines with J gene TRBJ1-1; D is ambiguous. The TCR comes from a middle-aged man with acute or convalescent COVID-19. This chain's CDR3 is CASSAGTMNTEAFF. CDR3 bases: TGTGCCAGCAGCGCGGGAACGATGAACACTGAAGCTTTCTTT.